This record covers a single T cell receptor (beta chain). Assay: immunoSEQ multiplex PCR; the TCRdb copy retains only in-frame clones and omits some. The table shows approximately 150,000 clones, with 80% to 90% occurring only once. This CDR3 has 13 amino acids. V was pared by 6 bases and J by 2 bases, with 11 bases between. Germline loops: CDR1 MNHEY, CDR2 SVGEGT. This sample is drawn from a study of blood T cell repertoires in COVID-19. Across the whole study: Specimens from acute and convalescent COVID-19 originated in the United States, Italy and Spain.

Sequenced sample: peripheral blood. This receptor was identified in a woman older than 75 with COVID-19, enrolled during active disease. This rearrangement joins TRBV6-2 or TRBV6-3 to TRBJ2-7; a weak D match, TRBD1 (5 bases). The CDR3 loop is CASSVGQTYEQYF. The CDR3 nucleotides are TGTGCCAGCAGCGTGGGGCAAACCTACGAGCAGTACTTC.